A single sample gave rise to the 8 T cell receptor beta chains below, sequenced in a study of beta chain features in type 1 diabetes. Expressed TCRB transcripts were sequenced after all isolated RNA was converted to cDNA. Produced via immunoSEQ multiplex PCR; TCRdb's table is partial and in-frame only. Here the sample spans roughly 150,000 clones, about a tenth being singletons. For these TCRs, the target antigens are not known. The study, taken as a whole, reports: The study found moderately but significantly shorter TCRB CDR3s in all four CD4+ subsets of Type 1 diabetes patients.

The sequencing input was central memory CD4+ T cells from blood. The receptor source for this set is a man under 40 with type 1 diabetes.

In its sample, this clone was seen a few times. The chain recombines TRBV19 with TRBJ2-1; no firm D call. V was pared by 5 bases and J by 0 bases, with 11 bases between. This CDR3 contains 15 residues. Germline-derived CDR1 and CDR2 are LNHDA and SQIVND (reference sequence). DNA for the CDR3: TGTGCCAGTAGTTTGAGCGCTGACTCCTACAATGAGCAGTTCTTC. Residues: CASSLSADSYNEQFF.

The chain joins TRBV13 to TRBJ1-1; D is possibly TRBD1 (5 bases). Trimming stripped 3 bases from V and 1 base from J, with 9 bases between. The CDR3 has 14 residues. Germline CDR1 PRHDT, CDR2 FYEKMQ (reference sequence). In DNA, the CDR3 is TGTGCCAGCAGCTTTTCAGGGAAGAACACTGAAGCTTTCTTT. Translation gives CASSFSGKNTEAFF.

This clone showed up just a few times. The V gene is TRBV2, the J gene TRBJ1-3; a possible D gene is TRBD1 (5 bases). Trimming shortened V by 9 bases and J by 0 bases, and 9 bases separated the two germline ends. Per germline, CDR1 SNHLY and CDR2 FYNNEI. The CDR3 extends over 13 amino acids. This CDR3 reads CASQGDSGNTIYF. The CDR3 region has the DNA TGTGCCAGTCAAGGGGACTCTGGAAACACCATATATTTT.

V gene TRBV2 combines with J gene TRBJ2-1; D might be TRBD1 (5 bases). Germline V CDR1 and CDR2: SNHLY, FYNNEI. CDR3 length: 12 amino acids. Trimming left V 6 bases short and J 7 bases short, with 10 bases between. CDR3 sequence (DNA): TGTGCCAGCAGCTTGGACATGAATGAGCAGTTCTTC. Its protein product is CASSLDMNEQFF.

This chain joins TRBV4-1 and TRBJ2-2, with 9 bases that match TRBD1. Trimming cost V 4 bases and J 5 bases; bases outside gene matches: 5. This CDR3 spans 15 amino acids. The germline CDR1 and CDR2 sequences are MGHRA and YSYEKL. The CDR3 here is CASSLLDRGTGELFF. The CDR3 DNA sequence: TGCGCCAGCAGCCTTCTCGACAGGGGGACCGGGGAGCTGTTTTTT.

V is TRBV2 and J is TRBJ1-4; D remains ambiguous. CDR3 size: 14 residues. Trimming pared 1 base from V and 6 bases from J, leaving 9 bases between. Germline-derived CDR1 and CDR2 are SNHLY and FYNNEI. CDR3 loop: CASSEVSVDEKLFF. CDR3 nucleotides: TGTGCCAGCAGTGAAGTGTCAGTGGATGAAAAACTGTTTTTT.

The chain carries TRBV6-5 and TRBJ2-5; 8 bases line up with TRBD1. J gave up 5 bases and V 2 bases, and 7 bases lay outside the gene matches. Germline V CDR1 and CDR2: MNHEY, SVGAGI. The CDR3 spans 15 residues. The CDR3 region has the DNA TGTGCCAGCAGTTACGCGGAGGACAGGGATGAGACCCAGTACTTC. The encoded protein is CASSYAEDRDETQYF.

The genes are TRBV7-2 and TRBJ1-2, with 11 bases lining up with TRBD1. CDR3 size: 15 residues. Germline V gene data show CDR1 as SGHTA and CDR2 as FQGNSA. The ends lost 1 base at V and 3 bases at J; junction bases unmatched: 1. CDR3 nucleotide sequence: TGTGCCAGCAGCTTAGGGGGACAGGGGGACTATGGCTACACCTTC. This sequence encodes CASSLGGQGDYGYTF.